This T cell receptor (beta chain) was captured by sequencing in a study of graft-versus-host responses after intestinal transplantation. About the study: Recipients were given multivisceral, liver-intestinal, or isolated intestinal transplants.

This CDR3 region has 15 residues. Germline values: CDR1 SGHTS, CDR2 YDEGEE. V was cut by 4 bases and J by 3 bases, with 16 bases left in between. A word on this clone: Its antigen is unknown.

Sequenced by immunoSEQ multiplex PCR; TCRdb stores in-frame clones only, minus some. The sample comprises approximately 86,000 clones, around 92% of which are singletons, and around 0.36% rests with the top ten. The study's findings and limits: Among circulating GvH clones, peak levels were associated with early post-transplant declines in HvG clones. Researchers found GvH clones in recipient marrow, and some showed up first in ileum or blood. Allografts of patients with graft-donor T cell macrochimerism showed high graft-versus-host to host-versus-graft clone ratios.

Sequencing used unstimulated CD8+ T cells sorted from spleen or lymph node cells, obtained before transplant. This TCR was sampled from a human donor who was the organ donor for an intestinal transplant. The chain links TRBV5-8 to TRBJ1-2; D is uncertain. The CDR3 here is CASSGYRGRDYGYTF. The CDR3 region has the DNA TGTGCCAGCAGCGGATACCGGGGAAGGGACTATGGCTACACCTTC. Looking up the rest from reference TRBV5-8 and TRBJ1-2 gives the full variable domain: EAGVTQSPTHLIKTRGQQATLRCSPISGHTSVYWYQQALGLGLQFLLWYDEGEERNRGNFPPRFSGRQFPNYSSELNVNALELEDSALYLCASSGYRGRDYGYTFGSGTRLTVV.